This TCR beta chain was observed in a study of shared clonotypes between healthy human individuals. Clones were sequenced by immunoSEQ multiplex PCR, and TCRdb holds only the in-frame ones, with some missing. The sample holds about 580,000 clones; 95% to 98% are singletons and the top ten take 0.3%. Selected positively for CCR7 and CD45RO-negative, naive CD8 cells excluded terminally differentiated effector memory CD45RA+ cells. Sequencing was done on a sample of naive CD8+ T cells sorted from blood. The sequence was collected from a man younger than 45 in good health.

This CDR3 reads CAWHPLGQYNEQFF. The CDR3 DNA is TGTGCCTGGCACCCGCTGGGACAGTACAATGAGCAGTTCTTC. V usage is TRBV30 and J usage is TRBJ2-1; TRBD1 aligns across 7 bases. The CDR3 length is 14 residues. Germline assignment: CDR1 GTSNPN and CDR2 SVGIG (reference sequence). V lost 5 bases and J lost 4; bases outside the gene matches: 8.